Reported below is one T cell receptor (beta chain). Its antigen is not identified. The sample originates from a study of cytomegalovirus exposure and HLA in healthy donors. Across the whole study: Around 85 million unique TCRs from HLA-typed donors were held in an early data release. Whole-study findings and limits: Sequencing likely generated an artifact that appeared as a cluster of highly shared sequence variants.

CDR3 size: 14 residues. Trimming left V 2 bases short and J 4 bases short, with 12 bases between. Per germline, CDR1 SGDLS and CDR2 YYNGEE. The PCR used 60 Vbeta and 13 Jbeta primers. The assay was immunoSEQ multiplex PCR, and TCRdb's table has in-frame clones only and misses some. The sample shows about 160,000 clones, almost 80% of them seen only once. Sequenced material: PBMCs. The source is a man younger than 30 in good health and CMV-seropositive. The chain is built from TRBV9 and TRBJ1-2; tentative D call: TRBD1 (6 bases). The CDR3 here is CASSVDRRSYGYTF. DNA of the CDR3: TGTGCCAGCAGCGTTGACAGGCGTTCCTATGGCTACACCTTC.